This T cell receptor beta chain was documented in a study of blood T cell repertoires in COVID-19 (TCRdb year 2020). Describing the broader study: Collaborator samples came from the United States, Italy and Spain and covered acute and convalescent phases of COVID-19. The prospective study material was composed of cDNA or gDNA derived from T cells, B-cell-depleted T cells, or PBMCs. Subjects who had been exposed to COVID-19, were actively infected with it, or had recovered from it provided the deeply sampled blood TCRbeta repertoires that made up the dataset. A freely available public database, intended as a resource for researchers studying the immune response to SARS-CoV-2, is where the repertoires were released. Samples were obtained from the ongoing ImmuneRACE study (first 160 participants) and from approximately 1,200 subjects provided by 6 global collaborators. Sample metadata almost always included a de-identified subject ID, COVID-19 status, age in years and sex. Where available, HLA class I and class II types were obtained from metadata supplied by the sample provider rather than from assay-based typing. Paper-wide results and their limitations: The quantity of clinical and demographic metadata differed by source and by participant and was supplied without curation.

TCRbeta CDR3 regions were amplified from genomic DNA using the immunoSEQ Assay, a bias-controlled multiplex PCR. The paper's processing steps were these. The number of nucleated cells in each sample was estimated from the amplification of reference gene primers within the assay. To quantify the absolute abundance of each unique TCRbeta CDR3 rearrangement, sequence reads were collapsed and filtered. For each sample, productive Simpson clonality was calculated as the square root of Simpson's diversity index across productive rearrangements. TCRdb mirrors the immuneACCESS table, restricted to in-frame sequences. Some clones are absent from its copies; in checked studies, under half trace to an unresolved V gene, and the reason for the others is unknown. V and J calls plus clone size are reproduced from that table; the DNA served to infer D and trimming. Across this sample there are 200,000 to 250,000 clones, with approximately 80% seen only once. The ten biggest clones cover 4.3% of the sample.

V is reduced by 5 bases and J by 0 bases, leaving a spacing of 6 bases between them. The CDR3 contains 13 residues, cysteine and phenylalanine counted. Of the read, only the CDR3 DNA is kept; its 39 bases are in frame from base 1. A word on this clone: No antigen is known for it. No qualities accompany the bases; no much larger clone lies one base away.

Participants in the prospective study were aged about 18 to 100 years, lived in some 24 United States geographic areas, and enrolled through a virtual design. To assign participants to cohorts, the prospective study relied on clinical history that participants themselves reported in a screening survey and a study questionnaire. Mobile phlebotomists in the prospective study collected whole blood, serum and a nasopharyngeal or oropharyngeal swab from every participant. Over a roughly 2-month period, participants in the prospective study had the option of providing additional blood draws and questionnaires. Before DNA extraction, blood samples from the prospective study were shipped at room temperature or frozen.

Sequenced material: PBMCs or T cells enriched from blood (not recorded which). The chain is assembled from TRBV12-3 or TRBV12-4 and TRBJ2-3; perhaps TRBD2 is the D gene, with 6 bases matching. This receptor was identified in a man younger than 40 with acute COVID-19. The DNA sequence is given as TGTGCCAGCAGTGGGACTAGCACAGATACGCAGTATTTT. The resulting protein is CASSGTSTDTQYF.